The present TCR beta chain was sequenced within a study of response to subunit inactivated influenza vaccine. Points from the study as a whole: The study's authors posited that every seasonal influenza vaccination enlists few new T cells.

TCRdb re-analysed the RT-PCR reads in MiXCR, keeping a single row per CDR3 protein. Among hundreds of thousands of distinct CDR3 sequences listed, under 15% were seen once. This clonotype turned up a few times. Antigen: not known. The V gene lost 6 bases and the J gene lost 6 bases, with 14 bases spanning the gap. The length of the CDR3 is 13 residues. In germline, CDR1 is ENHRY, CDR2 SYGVKD. The receptor was derived from a man between 45 and 60 years old who received an inactivated influenza vaccine. Sequences were derived from PBMCs from blood, sampled roughly 46 days after vaccination. The genes are TRBV10-3 and TRBJ1-1, with D maybe TRBD1 (6 bases). The CDR3 protein is CAIRGQNDAEAFF. As DNA, the CDR3 is TGTGCCATCAGAGGACAGAATGACGCTGAAGCTTTCTTT.